This T cell receptor (beta chain) appears in the sequencing data of a study of OX40 agonist ivuxolimab in advanced cancers. Assay used: immunoSEQ multiplex PCR; TCRdb lists only in-frame clones, some missing. Of 70,000 or so clones in the sample, approximately 90% were seen once. CDR3 length equals 14 residues. CDR1 and CDR2 from the germline V gene are SGHNT and YYREEE (reference sequence). The V and J ends lost 4 bases and 2 bases respectively, with 13 bases between them. The rearrangement joins TRBV5-4 to TRBJ2-7, with D possibly called TRBD1 or TRBD2 (5 bases each). Material: CD4+ or CD8+ T cells sorted from blood, obtained in a trial of the OX40 agonist ivuxolimab. The source is an adult with an advanced solid tumor such as melanoma, head and neck, liver or kidney cancer. The CDR3 spells CASSGGLAAYEQYF. The CDR3 bases are TGTGCCAGCAGCGGGGGTCTTGCTGCCTACGAGCAGTACTTC.